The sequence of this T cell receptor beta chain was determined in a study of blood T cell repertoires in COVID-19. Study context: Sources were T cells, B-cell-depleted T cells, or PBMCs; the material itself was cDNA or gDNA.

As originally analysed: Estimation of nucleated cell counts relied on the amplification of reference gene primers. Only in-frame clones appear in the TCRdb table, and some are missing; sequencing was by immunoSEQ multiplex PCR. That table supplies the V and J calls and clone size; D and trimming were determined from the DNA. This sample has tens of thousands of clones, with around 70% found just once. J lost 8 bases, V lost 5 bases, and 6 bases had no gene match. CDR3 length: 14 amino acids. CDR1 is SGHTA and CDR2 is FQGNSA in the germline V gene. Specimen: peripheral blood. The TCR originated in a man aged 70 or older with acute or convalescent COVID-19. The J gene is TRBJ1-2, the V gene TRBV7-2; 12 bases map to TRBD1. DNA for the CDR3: TGTGCCAGCAGCCCCGGGACAGGGGGCAGAGGCTACACCTTC. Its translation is CASSPGTGGRGYTF.